A selection of T cell receptor beta chains follows, all from one sample in a study of blood T cell repertoires in COVID-19. Sequencing was performed with immunoSEQ multiplex PCR; in TCRdb, only in-frame clones are kept and a portion is missing. Found here are fewer than 500,000 clones, roughly 87% of them singletons; the top ten hold roughly 1.8%. What was sequenced was PBMCs or T cells enriched from blood (not recorded which). The source is a woman under 30 with acute COVID-19. Both conserved end residues are part of each CDR3. A D gene is named only where the DNA matches it firmly. Expanded clones are given a class, and other clones once, few, many or no size at all.

v_call	j_call	d_call	clone_size	cdr3_nt	cdr3_aa
TRBV5-6	TRBJ1-2	.	.	TGTGCCAGCAGGTGGAGCGGTGACGGCTACACCTTC	CASRWSGDGYTF
TRBV27	TRBJ2-1	TRBD1	once	TGTGCCAGCAGTTCCCCAGGCAGGGGGATCAATGAGCAGTTCTTC	CASSSPGRGINEQFF
TRBV5-4	TRBJ2-1	TRBD2	once	TGTGCCAGCAGCTCAAGAGGGGAGCGGGGGAATGAGCAGTTCTTC	CASSSRGERGNEQFF
TRBV18	TRBJ2-1	TRBD2	.	TGTGCCAGCTCACCAACTAGCGGGAGGAATGAGCAGTTCTTC	CASSPTSGRNEQFF
TRBV11-2	TRBJ2-3	TRBD2	.	TGTGCCAGCAGCTTAGAACTAGCGGGTGAGACAGATACGCAGTATTTT	CASSLELAGETDTQYF
TRBV28	TRBJ2-7	.	.	TGTGCCAGCAGCGACAGTTACGAGCAGTACTTC	CASSDSYEQYF
TRBV5-4	TRBJ2-3	TRBD2	.	TGTGCCAGCAGCTTGGCGGGGACTAGCGGGAGCGGTACGCAGTATTTT	CASSLAGTSGSGTQYF
TRBV11-2	TRBJ1-2	TRBD1	.	TGTGCCAGCAGCCGTTGGGACAGGACGAACTATGGCTACACCTTC	CASSRWDRTNYGYTF
TRBV5-1	TRBJ2-4	TRBD2	.	TGCGCCAGCAGCAGGGGACTAGCGGGAGATAGAGTCGCCAAAAACATTCAGTACTTC	CASSRGLAGDRVAKNIQYF
TRBV28	TRBJ2-3	TRBD1	.	TGTGCCAGCAGCCCAGGGGGCGAGGCAGATACGCAGTATTTT	CASSPGGEADTQYF
TRBV19	TRBJ2-5	TRBD1	.	TGTGCCAGTAGCGGACAGGGCCGAGAGACCCAGTACTTC	CASSGQGRETQYF
TRBV11-2	TRBJ1-1	.	.	TGTGCCAGCAGCTTAGATGTCAGGCAGCTGAACACTGAAGCTTTCTTT	CASSLDVRQLNTEAFF
TRBV11-2	TRBJ1-6	.	.	TGTGCCAGCAGCTTAGATGGGGGCAGGCGGCACTATAATTCACCCCTCCACTTT	CASSLDGGRRHYNSPLHF
TRBV5-5	TRBJ2-7	.	once	TGTGCCAGCAGCCTTGGGCGGGGGCCCTACGAGCAGTACTTC	CASSLGRGPYEQYF
TRBV13	TRBJ1-6	.	.	TGTGCCAGCAGCTTAGTGGGGCTTAATTCACCCCTCCACTTT	CASSLVGLNSPLHF
TRBV6-6	TRBJ2-7	.	once	TGTGCCAGCATGATAAGGGACTCCCATCAGCAGTACTTC	CASMIRDSHQQYF
TRBV15	TRBJ2-7	TRBD1	.	TGTGCCACCAGCAGAGAGGGGACAGGGGAGGTTGGCTACGAGCAGTACTTC	CATSREGTGEVGYEQYF
TRBV5-6	TRBJ2-7	.	.	TGTGCCAGCAGCCCCGGGACCTACGAGCAGTACTTC	CASSPGTYEQYF
TRBV19	TRBJ1-6	TRBD1	.	TGTGCCAGTAGTATATCATCGGGACAGTATAATTCACCCCTCCACTTT	CASSISSGQYNSPLHF
TRBV15	TRBJ2-7	TRBD2	.	TGTGCCACCAGCAGAGGGCTAGCGGGAGGGACGTACGAGCAGTACTTC	CATSRGLAGGTYEQYF
TRBV5-1	TRBJ2-7	.	.	TGCGCCAGCAGCATCAGACAAGGGAGGTACGAGCAGTACTTC	CASSIRQGRYEQYF
TRBV29-1	TRBJ2-7	TRBD1	.	TGCAGCGTTCGCCCCGGGACAGCCTACGAGCAGTACTTC	CSVRPGTAYEQYF
TRBV9	TRBJ2-5	TRBD2	many	TGTGCCAGCAGCGTACCGGGACTAGCGGAGGAGACCCAGTACTTC	CASSVPGLAEETQYF
TRBV27	TRBJ2-3	TRBD2	.	TGTGCCAGCAGTAGATTAGGGACTAGCGGGACAAGCACAGATACGCAGTATTTT	CASSRLGTSGTSTDTQYF
TRBV28	TRBJ2-7	TRBD1	few	TGTGCCAGCAGTTTATGGAAGAACAGGGGGATCTACGAGCAGTACTTC	CASSLWKNRGIYEQYF
TRBV11-2	TRBJ2-7	TRBD1	.	TGTGCCAGCAGCCGGGACAGGGTGTTCTCCTACGAGCAGTACTTC	CASSRDRVFSYEQYF
TRBV5-4	TRBJ1-2	TRBD1	.	TGTGCCAGCAGCACTGACAGGGGCTATGGCTACACCTTC	CASSTDRGYGYTF
TRBV3-1/TRBV3-2	TRBJ2-7	.	once	TGTGCCAGCAGTCCTCTGAGGCACGGCCTCTACGAGCAGTACTTC	CASSPLRHGLYEQYF
TRBV29-1	TRBJ1-1	.	.	TGCAGCGTTGGGGGGGGTCGACTCATGAACACTGAAGCTTTCTTT	CSVGGGRLMNTEAFF
TRBV2	TRBJ1-1	.	.	TGTGCCAGCAGTGAGGAAGGGGGCACTGAAGCTTTCTTT	CASSEEGGTEAFF
TRBV9	TRBJ1-1	TRBD1	.	TGTGCCAGCAGCCTGGGGACAGGGAGTGGGAACACTGAAGCTTTCTTT	CASSLGTGSGNTEAFF
TRBV27	TRBJ2-2	TRBD1	.	TGTGCCAGCAGACTGACAGGGAGCACCGGGGAGCTGTTTTTT	CASRLTGSTGELFF
TRBV27	TRBJ2-3	.	.	TGTGCCAGCAGCCGGCTGTTGCACGGGGGAGCGGAGCCCGCTGATACGCAGTATTTT	CASSRLLHGGAEPADTQYF
TRBV19	TRBJ2-6	.	.	TGTGCCAGTACTGTCTCTGGGGCCAACGTCCTGACTTTC	CASTVSGANVLTF
TRBV11-3	TRBJ2-1	TRBD2	.	TGTGCCAGCAGCTTCGCGGGGGGTGAGCAGTTCTTC	CASSFAGGEQFF
TRBV6-5	TRBJ1-2	.	.	TGTGCCAGCAGTTACAGGTCCACAGATGGCTACACCTTC	CASSYRSTDGYTF
TRBV29-1	TRBJ1-2	.	.	TGCAGCGTTGAAGTTTCCTCCGGCTACACCTTC	CSVEVSSGYTF
TRBV2	TRBJ1-5	TRBD1	.	TGTGCCAGCACCGGAGGATCCCAGGGGGGTCAGCCCCAGCATTTT	CASTGGSQGGQPQHF
TRBV5-1	TRBJ1-1	TRBD1	.	TGCGCCAGCAGCCCGGGGACAGGGGGCATGAACACTGAAGCTTTCTTT	CASSPGTGGMNTEAFF
TRBV6-1	TRBJ1-2	TRBD1	.	TGTGCCAGCAGTCAAGTCAGGGGGGCCCCTAACTATGGCTACACCTTC	CASSQVRGAPNYGYTF
TRBV20-1	TRBJ2-1	.	.	TGCAGTGCTAGTACCCCCAAGCGGGTCTTTTTGAATGAGCAGTTCTTC	CSASTPKRVFLNEQFF
TRBV27	TRBJ1-5	TRBD1	.	TGTGCCAGCAGTTTAGGGCAGGGGGTTCAGCCCCAGCATTTT	CASSLGQGVQPQHF
TRBV11-2	TRBJ2-6	.	.	TGTGCCAGCAGCTTGGGGAGCTCTGGGGCCAACGTCCTGACTTTC	CASSLGSSGANVLTF
TRBV25-1	TRBJ2-7	.	.	TGTGCCAGCAGTGTGAGGGGGAGCGAGCAGTACTTC	CASSVRGSEQYF
TRBV4-2	TRBJ1-6	TRBD1	.	TGTGCCAGCAGCCAAGGACAGGGTTATAATTCACCCCTCCACTTT	CASSQGQGYNSPLHF
TRBV29-1	TRBJ2-2	.	.	TGCAGCGCCTCGGTGGGGGCCTCGAACACCGGGGAGCTGTTTTTT	CSASVGASNTGELFF
TRBV5-4	TRBJ2-7	TRBD1	.	TGTGCCAGCAGCGCGACCACAGGGGTCCACGAGCAGTACTTC	CASSATTGVHEQYF
TRBV10-3	TRBJ1-1	TRBD1	.	TGTGCCATCAGACCCACGGGACAGGGGGGCACTGAAGCTTTCTTT	CAIRPTGQGGTEAFF
TRBV11-1	TRBJ2-3	TRBD1	.	TGTGCCAGCAGTCCGGGACAGGGTTCAGATACGCAGTATTTT	CASSPGQGSDTQYF
TRBV5-4	TRBJ2-6	TRBD2	.	TGTGCCAGCAGCCTAGTGGGAGGGAAAAGGGCCAACGTCCTGACTTTC	CASSLVGGKRANVLTF
TRBV28	TRBJ2-3	TRBD2	.	TGTGCCAGCAGTTTAGGGACTAGCACCACAGATACGCAGTATTTT	CASSLGTSTTDTQYF
TRBV2	TRBJ1-6	.	.	TGTGCCAGCCTAAGGAGGGCCAACTCCTATAATTCACCCCTCCACTTT	CASLRRANSYNSPLHF
TRBV28	TRBJ2-5	TRBD1	.	TGTGCCAGCAGTAAGGGGACAGAAGAGACCCAGTACTTC	CASSKGTEETQYF
TRBV6-6	TRBJ1-2	.	.	TGTGCCAGCAGTTACTCGTTACAGGAGCATAACTATGGCTACACCTTC	CASSYSLQEHNYGYTF
TRBV6-1	TRBJ2-3	.	.	TGTGCCAGCAGTGATAAACGCGCAGATACGCAGTATTTT	CASSDKRADTQYF
TRBV2	TRBJ1-4	.	.	TGTGCCAGCAGTACTCAGGGGTCTTCAAATGAAAAACTGTTTTTT	CASSTQGSSNEKLFF
TRBV28	TRBJ2-7	.	.	TGTGCCAGCACCACTCCGGGAAGGAGGGAGGAGTACTTC	CASTTPGRREEYF
TRBV7-3	TRBJ2-5	TRBD2	.	TGTGCCAGCGCACGGACTAGCGGCTCGCAAGAGACCCAGTACTTC	CASARTSGSQETQYF